Following are 10 T cell receptor beta chains from one sample sequenced in a study of OX40 agonist ivuxolimab in advanced cancers. Profiled with immunoSEQ multiplex PCR; TCRdb holds only in-frame clones, not every one. This table has fewer than 70,000 clones, about 86% appearing once. The sequences come from CD4+ or CD8+ T cells sorted from blood, collected in a trial of the OX40 agonist ivuxolimab. Every receptor here comes from an adult with an advanced solid tumor such as melanoma, head and neck, liver or kidney cancer.

The genes are TRBV2 and TRBJ2-7; 8 bases agree with TRBD1. The germline CDR1 and CDR2 sequences are SNHLY and FYNNEI. The ends lost 2 bases at V and 4 bases at J; junction bases unmatched: 7. This CDR3 is 15 amino acids long. In nucleotides, the CDR3 is TGTGCCAGCAGTGAACCAGGGGGCGCGAAGTACGAGCAGTACTTC. This sequence encodes CASSEPGGAKYEQYF.

V gene TRBV19 combines with J gene TRBJ2-5, with 9 bases identical to TRBD2. Germline values: CDR1 LNHDA, CDR2 SQIVND (reference sequence). V lost 2 bases, J lost 1 base, and 2 bases stayed unmatched. The CDR3 length is 15 residues. The CDR3, as DNA: TGTGCCAGTAGTATAAAAGCGGGGGGCCAAGAGACCCAGTACTTC. Translation: CASSIKAGGQETQYF.

Regarding this clone: One end of the junction fails to match germline, which may point to a read error. CDR3 amino acids: CASIQGNAQFF. DNA for the CDR3: TGTGCCAGCATACAGGGCAATGCGCAGTTCTTC. V is TRBV28 and J is TRBJ2-1, with D maybe TRBD1 (6 bases). The CDR3 has 11 residues. Germline lookup yields CDR1 MDHEN and CDR2 SYDVKM.

This sequence joins TRBV5-8 and TRBJ2-6; D is ambiguous. The V gene's germline CDR1 is SGHTS and CDR2 YDEGEE. Trimming removed 3 bases from V and 0 bases from J, with 10 bases in between. The CDR3 has 16 residues. This chain's CDR3 is CASSSSRTSGANVLTF. The CDR3 coding sequence is TGTGCCAGCAGCTCCTCTAGAACCTCTGGGGCCAACGTCCTGACTTTC.

The rearrangement joins TRBV4-2 to TRBJ2-5; TRBD2 is a possible D gene (5 bases). The germline V gene encodes CDR1 LGHNA and CDR2 YNFKEQ. The CDR3 loop spans 15 amino acids. Deletions cut 0 bases from V and 2 bases from J, with 10 bases between. The CDR3 nucleotides are TGTGCCAGCAGCCAAGAGTTGGCGGGTCAAGAGACCCAGTACTTC. Translating it yields CASSQELAGQETQYF.

The chain carries TRBV7-2 and TRBJ2-3; possible D gene TRBD2, 5 bases. Germline V gives CDR1 SGHTA, CDR2 FQGNSA. This CDR3 region has 12 residues. The V gene lost 6 bases and the J gene lost 11 bases, with 15 bases spanning the gap. The CDR3 loop is CASSPRDTEQYF. The DNA of the CDR3 is TGTGCCAGCAGTCCCCGGGATACAGAGCAGTATTTT.

Only one count was recorded for this clone. The chain is built from TRBV28 and TRBJ1-3, with D uncertain. Looked up from germline, CDR1 is MDHEN and CDR2 is SYDVKM. The CDR3 is 13 residues long. Trimming shortened V by 2 bases and J by 9 bases, and 11 bases separated the two germline ends. CDR3 amino acids: CASSLDEVSTIYF. CDR3 bases: TGTGCCAGCAGTTTAGATGAGGTCAGCACCATATATTTT.

For this clone: The same CDR3 arises from other DNA sequences in this sample as well. The rearrangement links TRBV6-6 to TRBJ1-1, with D tentatively TRBD1 (5 bases). This CDR3 has 13 residues. Per germline, CDR1 MNHNY and CDR2 SVGAGI (reference sequence). V gave up 2 bases and J gave up 5 bases, with 9 bases separating them. The CDR3 DNA sequence: TGTGCCAGCAGTTACCAGGGCGGAACTGAAGCTTTCTTT. It is translated as CASSYQGGTEAFF.

The chain has TRBV5-4 and TRBJ1-1; TRBD1 is a possible D gene (6 bases). The germline V gene has CDR1 SGHNT and CDR2 YYREEE (reference sequence). Deletions cut 2 bases from V and 0 bases from J, with 11 bases between. The CDR3 runs to 15 residues. As DNA, the CDR3 is TGTGCCAGCAGCTTAGGGGGAGGCGTGAACACTGAAGCTTTCTTT. Translation gives CASSLGGGVNTEAFF.

This rearrangement joins TRBV2 to TRBJ2-1; D is uncertain. This CDR3 region has 14 residues. V lost 4 bases and J 12 bases, leaving 19 bases between the germline ends. CDR1 and CDR2 (germline): SNHLY, FYNNEI. CDR3 protein: CASSGALPPNMQFF. CDR3 coding DNA: TGTGCCAGCAGTGGGGCACTCCCCCCTAATATGCAGTTCTTC.